One and the same sample provided the 22 T cell receptor beta chains below, sequenced in a study of cytomegalovirus exposure and HLA in healthy donors. The PCR ran on 60 Vbeta and 13 Jbeta primers. Clones were read by immunoSEQ multiplex PCR, and TCRdb kept only the in-frame ones, dropping some. The sample has about 140,000 clones; 70% to 80% are singletons. The sample taken for sequencing was PBMCs. These TCRs come from a man aged 30 to 39 in good health and CMV-seronegative.

This clone was picked up one time. V usage is TRBV2 and J usage is TRBJ1-4; D gene ambiguous. From germline, CDR1 is SNHLY and CDR2 FYNNEI. Deletions cut 3 bases from V and 1 base from J, with 6 bases between. This CDR3 is 14 amino acids long. CDR3: CASSERVTNEKLFF. CDR3 nucleotides: TGTGCCAGCAGTGAGCGAGTAACTAATGAAAAACTGTTTTTT.

The V and J genes are TRBV5-1 and TRBJ2-1; D is unclear. CDR3 length equals 15 residues. Germline CDR1 SGHRS, CDR2 YFSETQ. V was trimmed by 2 bases and J by 0 bases, leaving 9 bases between them. The CDR3 DNA is TGCGCCAGCAGCTTAACAGTGAGCTCCTACAATGAGCAGTTCTTC. Translated: CASSLTVSSYNEQFF. The full variable domain, in which reference TRBV5-1 and TRBJ2-1 provide the parts outside the CDR3, is KAGVTQTPRYLIKTRGQQVTLSCSPISGHRSVSWYQQTPGQGLQFLFEYFSETQRNKGNFPGRFSGRQFSNSRSEMNVSTLELGDSALYLCASSLTVSSYNEQFFGPGTRLTVL.

In its sample, this clone is medium-sized. The sample carries other DNA sequences with the same CDR3. The rearrangement uses TRBV6-5 and TRBJ1-5; 7 nucleotides match TRBD1. This CDR3 region has 13 residues. Germline V gives CDR1 MNHEY, CDR2 SVGAGI. The ends lost 5 bases at V and 7 bases at J; junction bases unmatched: 5. The CDR3 loop reads CASSRQGGQPQHF. CDR3 coding DNA: TGTGCCAGCAGTCGACAGGGAGGCCAGCCCCAGCATTTT.

There are a few counts of this clone. The chain employs TRBV5-6 and TRBJ1-2; D not certain. V was cut by 4 bases and J by 7 bases, with 17 bases left in between. This CDR3 is built from 14 residues. Per germline, CDR1 SGHDT and CDR2 YYEEEE. This CDR3 is CASSPTGSYAGYTF. The CDR3 DNA reads as TGTGCCAGCAGCCCGACGGGTAGTTACGCTGGCTACACCTTC.

This chain links TRBV4-2 with TRBJ2-5, with a tentative D call TRBD1 (5 bases). The germline V gene has CDR1 LGHNA and CDR2 YNFKEQ. V was pared by 0 bases and J by 5 bases, with 13 bases between. The CDR3 loop spans 15 amino acids. CDR3 DNA sequence: TGTGCCAGCAGCCAAGATGGCGTGGGGCTTGAGACCCAGTACTTC. It encodes CASSQDGVGLETQYF.

The chain has TRBV5-1 and TRBJ1-4; no reliable D call. Germline CDR1 is SGHRS and CDR2 is YFSETQ. The CDR3 is made up of 14 amino acids. V was shortened by 2 bases and J by 0 bases, with 5 bases between the two germline ends. CDR3 in amino acids: CASSLGATNEKLFF. The CDR3 nucleotides are TGCGCCAGCAGCTTAGGAGCAACTAATGAAAAACTGTTTTTT.

The chain links TRBV7-3 to TRBJ2-1; 9 nucleotides align to TRBD2. Per germline, CDR1 SGHTA and CDR2 FQGTGA. The CDR3 consists of 15 residues. V was pared by 2 bases and J by 2 bases, with 1 base of the junction left unmatched. The CDR3 loop reads CASSLLAGPYNEQFF. CDR3 sequence (DNA): TGTGCCAGCAGCTTACTAGCGGGACCCTACAATGAGCAGTTCTTC.

The V call is TRBV6-1, the J call TRBJ1-4; the match to TRBD1 covers 12 bases. CDR3 length: 15 amino acids. The trim removed 6 bases at V and 8 bases at J, leaving 7 bases unmatched. The germline gives CDR1 MNHNS, CDR2 SASEGT. For the CDR3, the DNA is TGTGCCAGCAGCGGGGACAGGGGGCCATGGGAAAAACTGTTTTTT. This translates into CASSGDRGPWEKLFF.

The chain joins TRBV6-5 to TRBJ1-3; D might be TRBD1 (5 bases). Per germline, CDR1 MNHEY and CDR2 SVGAGI. V lost 0 bases and J lost 0, with 9 bases in between. This CDR3 is 16 amino acids long. The CDR3 protein is CASSYSGGPSGNTIYF. DNA of the CDR3: TGTGCCAGCAGTTACTCGGGGGGTCCCTCTGGAAACACCATATATTTT.

The chain uses TRBV6-1 and TRBJ1-4; 9 nucleotides agree with TRBD1. V gave up 6 bases and J gave up 8 bases; unmatched junction bases: 4. This CDR3 comprises 13 residues. CDR1 and CDR2 from the germline V gene are MNHNS and SASEGT. The CDR3 DNA reads as TGTGCCAGCAGGGACAGGGGTAGCGAAAAACTGTTTTTT. Translated: CASRDRGSEKLFF.

This clone turned up a few times. The chain has TRBV5-1 and TRBJ2-5, with 7 bases matching TRBD2. This CDR3 has 15 residues. V shed 4 bases, J shed 3 bases, and the junction held 9 bases outside the gene matches. Germline loops: CDR1 SGHRS, CDR2 YFSETQ. The DNA of the CDR3 is TGCGCCAGCAGCAACTCCGGGACTACCAAAGAGACCCAGTACTTC. Residues: CASSNSGTTKETQYF.

The rearrangement joins TRBV27 to TRBJ2-3; 9 positions agree with TRBD2. The CDR3 loop spans 15 amino acids. Germline lookup yields CDR1 MNHEY and CDR2 SMNVEV (reference sequence). V shed 3 bases and J 4 bases; nucleotides not matched to a gene: 5. CDR3 nucleotides: TGTGCCAGCAGTTTTTTTGGCGGGAGGGCAGATACGCAGTATTTT. This translates into CASSFFGGRADTQYF.

The V gene is TRBV25-1, the J gene TRBJ2-3, with D possibly TRBD2 on 6 matching bases. V was trimmed by 3 bases and J by 0 bases, leaving 13 bases between them. The CDR3 has 16 residues. The germline V gene encodes CDR1 MGHDK and CDR2 SYGVNS. Here the CDR3 reads CASSDKAGTSTDTQYF. The CDR3 DNA reads TGTGCCAGCAGTGACAAAGCGGGTACTAGCACAGATACGCAGTATTTT.

J is TRBJ2-1 and V is TRBV5-5; 9 bases agree with TRBD1. Trimming at V came to 0 bases and at J to 10 bases, leaving 5 bases not matched to a gene. The CDR3 has 14 residues. Germline assignment: CDR1 SGHKS and CDR2 YYEKEE (reference sequence). The CDR3 region is CASSLEGQGIEQFF. In DNA form, the CDR3 reads TGTGCCAGCAGCTTGGAGGGACAGGGTATCGAGCAGTTCTTC.

The chain links TRBV28 to TRBJ1-1; D gene uncertain. Looked up from germline, CDR1 is MDHEN and CDR2 is SYDVKM. Between the trimmed V and J ends, which lost 6 bases and 1 base, there was a span of 15 bases. The CDR3 totals 15 residues. The chain's CDR3 is CASSNAGRQNTEAFF. CDR3 in DNA: TGTGCCAGCAGCAACGCCGGCAGACAGAACACTGAAGCTTTCTTT.

The chain carries TRBV5-5 and TRBJ2-1; TRBD1 aligns across 9 bases. CDR1 SGHKS and CDR2 YYEKEE come from the germline V gene (reference sequence). V was clipped by 4 bases and J by 7 bases; unmatched bases: 6. The CDR3 contains 14 residues. Written as DNA, the CDR3 is TGTGCCAGCAGCGGGACAGGGTCCTGGAATGAGCAGTTCTTC. This encodes CASSGTGSWNEQFF.

The rearrangement links TRBV18 to TRBJ2-7, with unresolved D. This CDR3 has 14 residues. Germline V gene sequence: CDR1 KGHSH, CDR2 LQKENI. V shed 2 bases and J shed 0 bases, with 8 bases lying between them. The CDR3 loop is CASSPTVSSYEQYF. CDR3 coding DNA: TGTGCCAGCTCACCAACGGTTAGCTCCTACGAGCAGTACTTC. Based on the CDR3 plus reference TRBV18 and TRBJ2-7, the full variable domain is NAGVMQNPRHLVRRRGQEARLRCSPMKGHSHVYWYRQLPEEGLKFMVYLQKENIIDESGMPKERFSAEFPKEGPSILRIQQVVRGDSAAYFCASSPTVSSYEQYFGPGTRLTVT.

This clone was picked up one time. The CDR3 spells CASSLWAGTYNEQFF. In DNA form, the CDR3 reads TGCGCCAGCAGCTTGTGGGCGGGAACCTACAATGAGCAGTTCTTC. The chain couples TRBV5-1 to TRBJ2-1, with a tentative D call TRBD2 (6 bases). The CDR3 runs to 15 residues. Trimming cost V 1 base and J 2 bases, with 10 bases left between them. CDR1 is SGHRS and CDR2 is YFSETQ in the germline V gene.

The rearrangement uses TRBV28 and TRBJ1-5, with D maybe TRBD1 (6 bases). V lost 7 bases and J 5 bases, leaving 12 bases between the germline ends. Germline V gene data show CDR1 as MDHEN and CDR2 as SYDVKM. The CDR3 is made up of 13 amino acids. The CDR3 sequence: CASTMTGHQPQHF. The DNA of the CDR3 is TGTGCCAGCACGATGACAGGACATCAGCCCCAGCATTTT.

This clone came up a few times. The rearrangement links TRBV19 to TRBJ2-2; D not resolved. V lost 1 base and J lost 3, with 9 bases in between. Looked up from germline, CDR1 is LNHDA and CDR2 is SQIVND (reference sequence). The CDR3 is 15 amino acids. The CDR3 sequence: CASSIGQVDTGELFF. Written as DNA, the CDR3 is TGTGCCAGTAGTATAGGCCAGGTGGACACCGGGGAGCTGTTTTTT.

CDR3 protein: CASMGGTTSYNEQFF. The DNA of the CDR3 is TGTGCCAGCATGGGAGGGACCACCTCCTACAATGAGCAGTTCTTC. The V and J genes are TRBV28 and TRBJ2-1, with 7 bases lining up with TRBD2. This CDR3 has 15 residues. V was pared by 7 bases and J by 0 bases, with 6 bases of the junction left unmatched. Per germline, CDR1 MDHEN and CDR2 SYDVKM.

V usage is TRBV19 and J usage is TRBJ2-7; 7 nucleotides align to TRBD2. V dropped 1 base and J dropped 2; count of bases not matched to a gene: 5. The CDR3 length is 15 residues. CDR1 and CDR2 (germline): LNHDA, SQIVND (reference sequence). CDR3 nucleotides: TGTGCCAGTAGTATAGTGGCTAGCGGAACCTACGAGCAGTACTTC. It encodes CASSIVASGTYEQYF.